In this sample, the clone carrying this T cell receptor beta chain turned up a few times. The antigen is unknown. This record belongs to a study of T-cell reconstitution after alpha-beta-depleted transplantation in children. Unique molecular identifiers were built into the TCRbeta library. From the PCR reads, TCRdb called clonotypes with MiXCR, one entry per CDR3 protein. The sample holds roughly 490,000 distinct CDR3 sequences, over 10% seen once. V was trimmed by 5 bases and J by 0 bases, leaving 13 bases between them. CDR1 is LNHDA, CDR2 SQIVND, per germline (reference sequence). The CDR3 totals 15 residues. Study observations and caveats: T-cell counts and diversity at one year post-transplant came mainly from newly produced T cells. Some patients owed their high day-60 TCRbeta diversity to surviving recipient T cells and thymic progenitors. Expanded graft clones, several hundred of them, were reportedly the source of alpha-beta T cells about two months after transplant.

The source is a female patient between 2 and 15 years old who had a stem cell transplant for aplastic anemia, so the T cells may come from the graft donor. Sequencing was performed on PBMCs, mostly from graft donor cells, taken 180 days after TCRalphabeta/CD19-depleted stem cell transplant. The chain recombines TRBV19 with TRBJ1-1; perhaps TRBD1 as D (5 bases). CDR3 protein: CASSWVRTLNTEAFF. The CDR3 nucleotides read TGTGCCAGTAGTTGGGTCCGGACACTGAACACTGAAGCTTTCTTT.